The clone carrying this T cell receptor beta chain was seen ten or more times. Described time point: blood at routine non-recurrence follow-up after resection. TCRdb reprocessed the 5' RACE reads with MiXCR, giving one entry per CDR3 protein. The table shows 10,000 to 14,000 distinct CDR3 sequences, with 9.5% to 13% occurring only once. This sample was included in a study of spatial heterogeneity in lung cancer. This CDR3 has 11 residues. Trimming shortened V by 1 base and J by 13 bases, and 8 bases separated the two germline ends. Germline lookup yields CDR1 SEHNR and CDR2 FQNEAQ (reference sequence).

The chain uses TRBV7-9 and TRBJ2-1; D call uncertain. The clonotype comes from a female donor with early-stage non-small cell lung cancer. Material: PBMCs, obtained at follow-up. CDR3 residues: CASSLGLPQFF. The CDR3 DNA is TGTGCCAGCAGCTTAGGGCTACCTCAGTTCTTC.